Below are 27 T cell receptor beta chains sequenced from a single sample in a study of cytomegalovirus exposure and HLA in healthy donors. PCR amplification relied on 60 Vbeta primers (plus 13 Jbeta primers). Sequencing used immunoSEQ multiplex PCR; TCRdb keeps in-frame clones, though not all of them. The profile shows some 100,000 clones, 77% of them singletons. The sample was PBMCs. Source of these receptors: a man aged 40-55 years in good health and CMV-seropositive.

The CDR3 DNA sequence: TGTGCCAGCAGCCAAGGGGGGGGCCCTTACAATGAGCAGTTCTTC. Protein product: CASSQGGGPYNEQFF. The chain has TRBV9 and TRBJ2-1, with a weak D call TRBD2 (7 bases). Germline V CDR1 and CDR2: SGDLS, YYNGEE. The V end was cut by 4 bases, the J end by 4 bases, with 15 bases between. The CDR3 has 15 amino acids.

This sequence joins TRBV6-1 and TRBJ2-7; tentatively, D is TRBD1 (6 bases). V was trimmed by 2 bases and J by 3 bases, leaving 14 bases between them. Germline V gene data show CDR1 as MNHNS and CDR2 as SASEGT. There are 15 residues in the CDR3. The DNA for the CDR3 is TGTGCCAGCAGTGAATCCGGGACATATTACTACGAGCAGTACTTC. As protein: CASSESGTYYYEQYF.

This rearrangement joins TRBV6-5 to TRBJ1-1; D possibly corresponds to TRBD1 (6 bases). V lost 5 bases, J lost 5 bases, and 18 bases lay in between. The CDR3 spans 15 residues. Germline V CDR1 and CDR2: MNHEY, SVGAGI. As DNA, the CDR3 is TGTGCCAGCAGTCGCCCCGGGGGAGGGGGGACTGAAGCTTTCTTT. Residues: CASSRPGGGGTEAFF.

CDR3 in DNA: TGTGCCAGCAGCTTAGGGCAGGGGTACCAAGAGACCCAGTACTTC. Translating gives CASSLGQGYQETQYF. The V call is TRBV7-6, the J call TRBJ2-5, with TRBD1 as a possible D gene (6 bases). CDR1 is SGHVS and CDR2 is FNYEAQ in the germline V gene. This CDR3 has 15 residues. The V end was cut by 1 base, the J end by 0 bases, with 9 bases between.

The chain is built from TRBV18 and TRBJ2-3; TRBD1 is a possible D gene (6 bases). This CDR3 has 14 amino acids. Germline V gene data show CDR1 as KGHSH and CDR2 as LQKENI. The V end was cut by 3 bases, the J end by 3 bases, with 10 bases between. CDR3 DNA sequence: TGTGCCAGCTCACCGTTACAGGGAACAGATACGCAGTATTTT. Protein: CASSPLQGTDTQYF.

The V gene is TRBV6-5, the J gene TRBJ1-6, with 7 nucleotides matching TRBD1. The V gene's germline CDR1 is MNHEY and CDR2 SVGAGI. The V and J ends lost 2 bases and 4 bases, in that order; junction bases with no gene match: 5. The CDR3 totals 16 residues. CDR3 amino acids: CASSYGGQRYNSPLHF. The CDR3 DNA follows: TGTGCCAGCAGTTACGGGGGACAGAGATATAATTCACCCCTCCACTTT.

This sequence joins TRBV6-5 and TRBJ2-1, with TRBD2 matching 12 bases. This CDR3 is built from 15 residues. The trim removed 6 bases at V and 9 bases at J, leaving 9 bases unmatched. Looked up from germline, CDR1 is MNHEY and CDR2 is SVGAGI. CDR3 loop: CASSLAGGPVVEQFF. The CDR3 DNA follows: TGTGCCAGCAGCCTAGCGGGGGGGCCCGTGGTTGAGCAGTTCTTC.

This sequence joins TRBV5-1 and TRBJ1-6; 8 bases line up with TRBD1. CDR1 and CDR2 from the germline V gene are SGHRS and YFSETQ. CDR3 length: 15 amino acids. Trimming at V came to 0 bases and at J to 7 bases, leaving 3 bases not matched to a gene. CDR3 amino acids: CASSLEQGGNSPLHF. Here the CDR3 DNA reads TGCGCCAGCAGCTTGGAACAGGGGGGAAATTCACCCCTCCACTTT.

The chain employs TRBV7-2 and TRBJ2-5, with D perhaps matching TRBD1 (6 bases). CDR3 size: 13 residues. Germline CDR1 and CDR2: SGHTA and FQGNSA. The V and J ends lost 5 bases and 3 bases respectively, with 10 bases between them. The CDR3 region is CASSPDRKETQYF. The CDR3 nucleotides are TGTGCCAGCAGCCCCGACAGGAAAGAGACCCAGTACTTC.

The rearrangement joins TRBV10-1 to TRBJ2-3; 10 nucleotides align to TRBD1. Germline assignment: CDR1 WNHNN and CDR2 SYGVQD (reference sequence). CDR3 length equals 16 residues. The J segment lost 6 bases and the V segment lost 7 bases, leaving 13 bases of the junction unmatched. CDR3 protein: CASIEIVDRGTDTQYF. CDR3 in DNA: TGCGCCAGCATCGAAATTGTGGACAGGGGGACCGATACGCAGTATTTT.

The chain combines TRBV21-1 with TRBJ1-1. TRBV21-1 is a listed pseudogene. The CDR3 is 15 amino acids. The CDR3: CASSKYGGVDTEAFF. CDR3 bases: TGTGCCAGCAGCAAATACGGGGGGGTAGACACTGAAGCTTTCTTT.

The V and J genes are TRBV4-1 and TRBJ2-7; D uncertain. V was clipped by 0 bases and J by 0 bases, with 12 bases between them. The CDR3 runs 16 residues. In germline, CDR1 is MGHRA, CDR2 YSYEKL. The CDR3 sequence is CASSQDQAYTSYEQYF. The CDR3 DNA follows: TGCGCCAGCAGCCAAGATCAGGCTTACACCTCCTACGAGCAGTACTTC.

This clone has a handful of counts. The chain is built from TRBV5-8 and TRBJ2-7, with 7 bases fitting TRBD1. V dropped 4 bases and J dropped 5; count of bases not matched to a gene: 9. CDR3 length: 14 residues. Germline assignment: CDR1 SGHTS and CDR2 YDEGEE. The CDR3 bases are TGTGCCAGCAGCCGAGGACAGGTGGTGGACGAGCAGTACTTC. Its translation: CASSRGQVVDEQYF.

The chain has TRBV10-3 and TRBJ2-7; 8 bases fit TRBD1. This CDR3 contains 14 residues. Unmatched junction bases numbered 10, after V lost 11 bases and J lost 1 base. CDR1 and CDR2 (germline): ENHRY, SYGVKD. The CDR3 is CAASDRGDSYEQYF. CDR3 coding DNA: TGTGCCGCCTCCGACAGGGGCGATTCCTACGAGCAGTACTTC.

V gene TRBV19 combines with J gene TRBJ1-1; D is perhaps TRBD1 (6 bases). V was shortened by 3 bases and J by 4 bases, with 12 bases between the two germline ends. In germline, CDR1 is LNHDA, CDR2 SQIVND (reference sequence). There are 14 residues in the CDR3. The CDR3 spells CASSIQVGATEAFF. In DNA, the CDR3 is TGTGCCAGTAGTATTCAGGTGGGGGCCACTGAAGCTTTCTTT.

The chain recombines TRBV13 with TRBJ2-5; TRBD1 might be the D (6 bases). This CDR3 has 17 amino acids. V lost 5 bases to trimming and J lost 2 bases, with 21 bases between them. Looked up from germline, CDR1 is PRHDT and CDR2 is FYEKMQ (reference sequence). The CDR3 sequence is CASSPPPSGHHQETQYF. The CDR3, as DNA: TGTGCCAGCAGCCCCCCGCCTTCGGGACACCATCAAGAGACCCAGTACTTC.

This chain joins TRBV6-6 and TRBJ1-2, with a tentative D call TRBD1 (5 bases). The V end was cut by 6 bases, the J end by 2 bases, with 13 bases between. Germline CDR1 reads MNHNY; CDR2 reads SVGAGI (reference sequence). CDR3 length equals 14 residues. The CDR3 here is CASRQTVNNYGYTF. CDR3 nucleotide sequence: TGTGCCAGCAGACAGACAGTGAACAACTATGGCTACACCTTC.

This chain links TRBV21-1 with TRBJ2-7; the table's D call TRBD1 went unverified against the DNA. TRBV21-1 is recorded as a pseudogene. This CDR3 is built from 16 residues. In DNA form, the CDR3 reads TGTGCCAGCAGCAAATTGGCGGGACAGGTTTTTCGCGAGCAGTACTTC. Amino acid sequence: CASSKLAGQVFREQYF.

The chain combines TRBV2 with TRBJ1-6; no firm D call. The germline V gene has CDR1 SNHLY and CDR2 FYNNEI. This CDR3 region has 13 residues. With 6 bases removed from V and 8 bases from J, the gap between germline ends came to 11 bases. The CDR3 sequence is CASSPREDSPLHF. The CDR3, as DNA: TGTGCCAGCAGCCCCCGGGAGGATTCACCCCTCCACTTT.

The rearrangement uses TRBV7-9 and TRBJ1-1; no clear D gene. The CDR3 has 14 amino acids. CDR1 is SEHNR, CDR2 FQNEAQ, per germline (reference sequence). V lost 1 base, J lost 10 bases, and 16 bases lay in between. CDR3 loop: CASSLEPELGGAFF. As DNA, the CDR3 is TGTGCCAGCAGCTTAGAACCTGAGCTTGGTGGAGCTTTCTTT.

CDR3 nucleotide sequence: TGTGCCAGCAGCCGAAGCCTTATTGGCTACACCTTC. Translation gives CASSRSLIGYTF. The rearrangement joins TRBV6-1 to TRBJ1-2, with D unresolved. This CDR3 region has 12 residues. The ends were cut back, 6 bases at V and 7 bases at J, with 12 bases in the middle. Germline CDR1 reads MNHNS; CDR2 reads SASEGT.

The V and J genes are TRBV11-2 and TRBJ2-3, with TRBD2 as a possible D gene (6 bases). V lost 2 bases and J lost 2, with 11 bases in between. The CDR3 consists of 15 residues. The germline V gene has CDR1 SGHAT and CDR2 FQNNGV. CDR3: CASSLTGLPTDTQYF. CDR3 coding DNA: TGTGCCAGCAGCTTAACAGGACTACCCACAGATACGCAGTATTTT. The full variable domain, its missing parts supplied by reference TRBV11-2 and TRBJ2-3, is EAGVAQSPRYKIIEKRQSVAFWCNPISGHATLYWYQQILGQGPKLLIQFQNNGVVDDSQLPKDRFSAERLKGVDSTLKIQPAKLEDSAVYLCASSLTGLPTDTQYFGPGTRLTVL.

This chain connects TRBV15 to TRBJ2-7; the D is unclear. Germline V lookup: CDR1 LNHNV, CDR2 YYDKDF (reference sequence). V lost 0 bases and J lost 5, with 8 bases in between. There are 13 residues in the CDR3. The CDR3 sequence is CATSRESWHEQYF. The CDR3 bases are TGTGCCACCAGCAGAGAATCCTGGCACGAGCAGTACTTC.

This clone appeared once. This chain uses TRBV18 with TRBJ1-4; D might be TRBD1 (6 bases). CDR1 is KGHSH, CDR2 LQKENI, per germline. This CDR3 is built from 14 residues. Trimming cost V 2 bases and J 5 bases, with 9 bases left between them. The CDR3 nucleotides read TGTGCCAGCTCACCAGACAGGAAGAATGAAAAACTGTTTTTT. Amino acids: CASSPDRKNEKLFF.

CDR3 nucleotide sequence: TGTGCCACCGGATCTAGCGGGGACAACGAGCAGTACTTC. Protein: CATGSSGDNEQYF. The chain links TRBV15 to TRBJ2-7; 9 bases are shared with TRBD2. The CDR3 contains 13 residues. The V gene's germline CDR1 is LNHNV and CDR2 YYDKDF (reference sequence). The ends lost 8 bases at V and 5 bases at J; junction bases unmatched: 7.

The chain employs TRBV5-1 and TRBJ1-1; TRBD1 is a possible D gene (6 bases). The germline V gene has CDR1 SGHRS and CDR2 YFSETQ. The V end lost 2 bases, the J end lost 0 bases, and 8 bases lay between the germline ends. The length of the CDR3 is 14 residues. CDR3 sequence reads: CASSFGQLNTEAFF. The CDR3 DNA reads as TGCGCCAGCAGCTTTGGACAGCTGAACACTGAAGCTTTCTTT.

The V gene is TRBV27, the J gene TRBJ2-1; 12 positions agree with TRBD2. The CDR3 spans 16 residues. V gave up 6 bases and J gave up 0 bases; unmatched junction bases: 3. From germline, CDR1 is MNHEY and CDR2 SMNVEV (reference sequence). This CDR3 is CASRALAGGSYNEQFF. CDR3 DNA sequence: TGTGCCAGCAGGGCACTAGCGGGGGGCTCCTACAATGAGCAGTTCTTC.